This T cell receptor beta chain came from a study of neurological immune-mediated disorders. This clonotype was observed many times. The authors made cDNA by 5'RACE with 10-nucleotide random UMIs. TCRdb reprocessed the 5' RACE reads with MiXCR, giving one entry per CDR3 protein. The sample yields about 30,000 distinct CDR3 sequences, approximately 5% seen once. The study drew its healthy controls from blood bank volunteers in Maryland, USA. CDR1 and CDR2 from the germline V gene are DFQATT and SNEGSKA (reference sequence). The CDR3 has 14 residues. The V end lost 5 bases, the J end lost 1 base, and 13 bases lay between the germline ends.

The receptor's source is a woman aged 45-59 years in good health. This chain connects TRBV20-1 to TRBJ2-3; D might be TRBD2 (6 bases). Sequencing input: CD4+ T cells from blood. CDR3 DNA: TGCAGTGCTCTACTGGGCGGGGGCACAGATACGCAGTATTTT. As protein: CSALLGGGTDTQYF.